This T cell receptor beta chain was sequenced in a study of vaccination effects on CD4 cells after COVID-19. For this clone: The antigen remains unidentified.

The method was immunoSEQ multiplex PCR; TCRdb's version includes in-frame clones alone and lacks a portion of them. This sample has about 25,000 clones, with about 73% found just once. Trimming pared 4 bases from V and 0 bases from J, leaving 15 bases between. The CDR3 is 16 amino acids. Germline CDR1 and CDR2: SGDLS and YYNGEE. Study-wide results and limits: Long after vaccination, the clones induced by infection and by vaccine shrank markedly in size.

At the end of roughly ten days of culture, CD4+ T cells were isolated. Cultures received IL-2 medium that replaced half the medium on days 3 and 7. The receptor was derived from a human donor who received a COVID-19 vaccine. The chain combines TRBV9 with TRBJ2-3, with D possibly being TRBD1 (6 bases). This specimen consisted of CD4+ T cells from PBMCs cultured without peptide, obtained before COVID-19 vaccination. The CDR3 protein is CASSFSGTSSTDTQYF. Here the CDR3 DNA reads TGTGCCAGCAGCTTCTCCGGGACAAGCAGCACAGATACGCAGTATTTT.